The clone carrying this T cell receptor (beta chain) was observed at least ten times. Indicated time point: newly diagnosed GD, antithyroid drugs for less than 3 months. Generation of the TCR library employed RNA extracted from PBMCs. The data stem from a study of regulatory T cells in long-lasting Graves disease. Arm-PCR of CDR3 regions and iRepertoire HTBI primers were the basis on which TCR beta libraries were built. Each CDR3 protein gets one entry after TCRdb re-called the multiplex PCR reads with MiXCR. Altogether about 430,000 distinct CDR3 sequences are present, over 14% being singletons, with the ten largest covering about 8%. The same specimen was also included in a second study, on T cells in Graves' hyperthyroidism and ophthalmopathy. That investigation notes: Ophthalmopathy stood apart from stable hyperthyroidism in a 13 V-J model.

Sequencing used peripheral blood mononuclear cells (PBMCs), obtained at new diagnosis, from a patient treated with antithyroid drugs. The receptor's source is a woman aged 40 to 50 with Graves disease.

The CDR3, as DNA: TGTGCCAGCAGCCATGGGACAGCGCGCGGAGAAGAGACCCAGTACTTC. Amino acids: CASSHGTARGEETQYF. The rearrangement joins TRBV14 to TRBJ2-5; 7 positions agree with TRBD1. This CDR3 is built from 16 residues. CDR1 and CDR2 (germline): SGHDN, FVKESK. Germline trimming cut 3 bases from V and 3 bases from J; bases unmatched to any gene: 10.